Sequencing of this T cell receptor beta chain was carried out in a study of cytomegalovirus exposure and HLA in healthy donors. PCR used 60 Vbeta primers and 13 Jbeta primers. Data came from immunoSEQ multiplex PCR; TCRdb stores just in-frame clones and leaves some out. The data show over 150,000 clones, with approximately 80% seen just once and about 9.6% held by the top ten. The CDR3 covers 14 residues. V was clipped by 6 bases and J by 5 bases, with 16 bases between them. Germline lookup yields CDR1 MNHEY and CDR2 SVGAGI. Sample: PBMCs. The J gene is TRBJ1-2, the V gene TRBV6-5, with a weak D call TRBD1 (5 bases). The TCR comes from a man between 18 and 35 years old in good health and CMV-seropositive. CDR3 loop: CASSSAGPTYGYTF. DNA for the CDR3: TGTGCCAGCAGCTCTGCGGGGCCAACGTATGGCTACACCTTC.